A single sample gave rise to the 5 T cell receptor beta chains below, sequenced in a study of control samples from healthy donors and cancer patients. Method: immunoSEQ multiplex PCR; TCRdb's copy keeps in-frame clones and lacks some. The table lists 70,000 to 100,000 clones, about nine tenths of them singletons, with 17% in the top ten. Sequenced sample: blood. The source is a man aged 50 to 60 in good health.

This chain links TRBV18 with TRBJ2-2; D remains unclear. The germline V gene encodes CDR1 KGHSH and CDR2 LQKENI. The V end lost 4 bases, the J end lost 2 bases, and 2 bases lay between the germline ends. This CDR3 has 12 amino acids. CDR3 amino acids: CASSRNTGELFF. Here the CDR3 DNA reads TGTGCCAGCTCACGAAACACCGGGGAGCTGTTTTTT.

This clone was recorded once. The chain has TRBV4-2 and TRBJ2-1; D is unclear. Germline-derived CDR1 and CDR2 are LGHNA and YNFKEQ. CDR3 length: 14 residues. V lost 1 base to trimming and J lost 5 bases, with 9 bases between them. The CDR3 nucleotides read TGTGCCAGCAGCCAAGTGCCACTTAACAATGAGCAGTTCTTC. Translated, it gives CASSQVPLNNEQFF.

The chain joins TRBV29-1 to TRBJ2-7; TRBD1 matches 10 bases. Germline V gene sequence: CDR1 SQVTM, CDR2 ANQGSEA. V lost 6 bases and J lost 6; bases outside the gene matches: 14. This CDR3 has 15 amino acids. CDR3 protein: CSVGDRGLAKGEQYF. As DNA, the CDR3 is TGCAGCGTCGGCGACAGGGGGCTAGCGAAGGGCGAGCAGTACTTC.

The gene calls are TRBV5-8 and TRBJ1-2, with 8 bases matching TRBD1. This CDR3 comprises 16 residues. J was trimmed by 4 bases and V by 4 bases; bases with no gene match: 12. Germline-derived CDR1 and CDR2 are SGHTS and YDEGEE. The CDR3 reads CASSPRSGGEGYGYTF. The CDR3 bases are TGTGCCAGCAGCCCTAGGTCAGGGGGCGAAGGCTATGGCTACACCTTC.

The chain employs TRBV7-2 and TRBJ2-3; tentative D call: TRBD2 (5 bases). Trimming removed 5 bases from V and 1 base from J, with 10 bases in between. CDR1 and CDR2 from the germline V gene are SGHTA and FQGNSA. The CDR3 runs to 14 residues. The CDR3 DNA reads as TGTGCCAGCAGCGCCGGGGTTCGCACAGATACGCAGTATTTT. Its protein is CASSAGVRTDTQYF.